The present T cell receptor beta chain was sequenced within a study of cytomegalovirus exposure and HLA in healthy donors. This CDR3 has 14 residues. Trimming pared 1 base from V and 5 bases from J, leaving 11 bases between. The germline CDR1 and CDR2 sequences are MGHDK and SYGVNS. As to this clone: Its cognate antigen is unknown.

The primer mix had 60 Vbeta and 13 Jbeta primers. Data came from immunoSEQ multiplex PCR; TCRdb stores just in-frame clones and leaves some out. This table holds about 160,000 clones. Study findings and constraints: Researchers catalogued about 160 TCR beta chains as cytomegalovirus-associated. Later analysis identified a missense DCLRE1C variant that was linked to TCR beta V- and J-gene trimming.

The chain combines TRBV25-1 with TRBJ1-1; D possibly corresponds to TRBD1 (6 bases). Sequences were obtained from PBMCs. The receptor was isolated from a woman aged 55 to 70 in good health and CMV-seronegative. The CDR3 bases are TGTGCCAGCAGTGAATTGAGGGACACTACTGAAGCTTTCTTT. Amino acids: CASSELRDTTEAFF.